These 14 T cell receptor beta chains share one sample of origin, sequenced in a study of tumor-infiltrating lymphocytes in primary liver carcinoma. Total RNA and DNA came together from around 20-30 mg of bulk tissue without cell sorting. Synthesis of TCR beta cDNA was carried out from 500 ng total RNA with a constant-region primer. Sequencing libraries for TCR beta derived from three nested multiplex PCR rounds that used slightly modified ARM-PCR. PCR rounds one and two used TRBV1-TRBV30 forward primers with a C-beta reverse primer for about 11 cycles each. TCRdb independently ran MiXCR on the multiplex PCR reads; one entry per CDR3 protein. The sample includes approximately 80,000 distinct CDR3 sequences, 65% to 75% of them seen just once. The sequenced sample consisted of tumor-adjacent normal liver tissue. Source of these receptors: a man aged 35 to 55 with primary liver carcinoma and hepatitis B virus infection.

Ten or more counts support this clonotype. The chain has TRBV11-2 and TRBJ2-7, with a possible D match to TRBD1 (7 bases). Germline CDR1 is SGHAT and CDR2 is FQNNGV. CDR3 length: 15 amino acids. V lost 5 bases and J lost 3, with 17 bases in between. CDR3 DNA: TGTGCCAGCAGCCCCCGAACAGGGGACTTCTACGAGCAGTACTTC. Amino acid sequence: CASSPRTGDFYEQYF. Full variable domain (rest looked up from reference TRBV11-2 and TRBJ2-7): EAGVAQSPRYKIIEKRQSVAFWCNPISGHATLYWYQQILGQGPKLLIQFQNNGVVDDSQLPKDRFSAERLKGVDSTLKIQPAKLEDSAVYLCASSPRTGDFYEQYFGPGTRLTVT.

This clonotype was picked up many times. This chain connects TRBV29-1 to TRBJ1-1; perhaps TRBD1 as D (5 bases). This CDR3 spans 15 amino acids. Germline assignment: CDR1 SQVTM and CDR2 ANQGSEA. V lost 7 bases to trimming and J lost 0 bases, with 18 bases between them. The CDR3 region has the DNA TGCAGCGCCGGTGCAGGGTGGGGGATGAACACTGAAGCTTTCTTT. Protein: CSAGAGWGMNTEAFF. The entire variable domain, with the rest obtained from reference TRBV29-1 and TRBJ1-1, is as follows: SAVISQKPSRDICQRGTSLTIQCQVDSQVTMMFWYRQQPGQSLTLIATANQGSEATYESGFVIDKFPISRPNLTFSTLTVSNMSPEDSSIYLCSAGAGWGMNTEAFFGQGTRLTVV.

This clonotype was observed a single time. CDR3 protein: CAISVSESFYNEQFF. The CDR3 DNA reads TGTGCCATCAGTGTGTCCGAGAGTTTTTACAATGAGCAGTTCTTC. This rearrangement joins TRBV10-3 to TRBJ2-1; no clear D gene. Germline V gene data show CDR1 as ENHRY and CDR2 as SYGVKD. The CDR3 contains 15 residues. Trimming took off 4 bases at V and 4 bases at J, with 14 bases between the two ends.

CDR3 in DNA: TGTGCCAGCAGCTTGGCTCGGTTTCAGGAGACCCAGTACTTC. It translates to CASSLARFQETQYF. The chain joins TRBV5-5 to TRBJ2-5, with D hard to call. V was shortened by 0 bases and J by 5 bases, with 11 bases between the two germline ends. Germline lookup yields CDR1 SGHKS and CDR2 YYEKEE (reference sequence). The CDR3 has 14 amino acids.

In the case of this clonotype: In this CDR3 the conserved last residue, phenylalanine or tryptophan, is missing, so a read error is likely. V and J are TRBV13 and TRBJ2-7, with 10 bases aligning to TRBD2. CDR1 and CDR2 (germline): PRHDT, FYEKMQ (reference sequence). The CDR3 loop spans 17 amino acids. The CDR3 here is CASCFAGTSGIFYEQYL. In DNA, the CDR3 is TGTGCCAGCTGCTTTGCCGGAACTAGCGGGATTTTTTACGAGCAGTACCTC.

This clonotype was seen just once. The chain carries TRBV12-3 or TRBV12-4 and TRBJ2-7; D uncertain. Deletions cut 8 bases from V and 3 bases from J, with 14 bases between. The CDR3 sequence is 13 residues long. The CDR3 here is CASCSRLDYEQYV. Written as DNA, the CDR3 is TGTGCCAGCTGTTCACGGTTGGACTACGAGCAGTACGTC.

This chain joins TRBV24-1 and TRBJ1-2; 9 bases map to TRBD1. The ends lost 10 bases at V and 4 bases at J; junction bases unmatched: 0. CDR1 KGHDR and CDR2 SFDVKD come from the germline V gene. This CDR3 comprises 11 residues. The CDR3 reads CATGQGYGYTF. The CDR3 DNA reads TGTGCCACGGGACAGGGCTATGGCTACACCTTC.

The rearrangement links TRBV21-1 to TRBJ2-7; TRBD1 is taken as the D call from the table, unchecked against the DNA. TRBV21-1 corresponds to a pseudogene. The CDR3 totals 18 residues. The CDR3 DNA follows: TGTGCCAGCAGCAAAGAGGGATTGGGACCGTACAACTACTACGAGCAGTACTTC. This sequence encodes CASSKEGLGPYNYYEQYF.

To note about this clonotype: This clone may be a read error of a much larger clone one base away. V gene TRBV7-9 combines with J gene TRBJ2-3; a possible D gene is TRBD2 (6 bases). Germline values: CDR1 SEHNR, CDR2 FQNEAQ (reference sequence). CDR3 length: 14 residues. The CDR3 DNA reads TGTGCCAGCGAACTCAACGGGGGAGAAGATATGCAGTATTTT. Translation gives CASELNGGEDMQYF.

This clonotype was observed once. At one of its ends the junction is not consistent with the germline gene, which may arise from a read error. The genes are TRBV11-2 and TRBJ2-7; 10 bases map to TRBD1. Germline lookup yields CDR1 SGHAT and CDR2 FQNNGV. The CDR3 totals 18 residues. In DNA, the CDR3 is TGTGTCAGCAGCTTTGTTGGGTCGAGACAGGGGGCCCCCTACGAGCAGTACTTC. Residues: CVSSFVGSRQGAPYEQYF.

Worth noting for this clonotype: Sequence at one end of the junction differs from germline and may be a read error. The chain recombines TRBV11-2 with TRBJ2-2; D is perhaps TRBD1 or TRBD2 (5 bases each). This CDR3 has 15 amino acids. Germline CDR1 and CDR2: SGHAT and FQNNGV. The CDR3 protein is CASSLRGDPTGELLF. The CDR3 DNA reads TGTGCCAGCAGCTTGCGTGGGGACCCCACCGGGGAACTGTTATTT.

This clonotype was seen a few times. The chain employs TRBV9 and TRBJ2-2; unclear D gene. V was trimmed by 0 bases and J by 5 bases, leaving 5 bases between them. This CDR3 is 13 amino acids long. Looked up from germline, CDR1 is SGDLS and CDR2 is YYNGEE. CDR3: CASSVDGTGELFF. In DNA, the CDR3 is TGTGCCAGCAGCGTAGACGGAACCGGGGAGCTGTTTTTT.

This chain links TRBV6-1 with TRBJ2-1, with a possible D match to TRBD2 (6 bases). The CDR3 sequence is 15 residues long. V was clipped by 2 bases and J by 12 bases, with 20 bases between them. CDR1 and CDR2 (germline): MNHNS, SASEGT. The CDR3 DNA reads as TGTGCCAGCAGTGAACTCTCTATCGGGAGTGATGTGCAGTTCTTC. It translates to CASSELSIGSDVQFF.

To note about this clonotype: The junction differs from germline at one of its ends, possibly a read error. This sequence joins TRBV20-1 and TRBJ2-2; tentative D call: TRBD2 (6 bases). CDR3 length equals 15 residues. Germline V lookup: CDR1 DFQATT, CDR2 SNEGSKA (reference sequence). The CDR3 DNA sequence: TGCAGTGTTAGAGCAGGGACTTCACGGGGCCAGGAGCTGTTTTTT. This translates into CSVRAGTSRGQELFF.